One and the same sample provided the 10 T cell receptor beta chains below, sequenced in a study of STAT5B mutations in CD4+ large granular lymphocyte leukemia. The protocol was immunoSEQ multiplex PCR, while the TCRdb copy is restricted to in-frame clones and leaves out a portion. This sample has 40,000 to 50,000 clones, with around 82% found just once. The sample consisted of CD4+ T cells from blood buffy coats. These receptors originate from a human donor in good health.

The J gene is TRBJ1-2, the V gene TRBV19; the D gene is possibly TRBD1 (5 bases). Germline CDR1 LNHDA, CDR2 SQIVND (reference sequence). The CDR3 is 14 residues long. The V end was cut by 4 bases, the J end by 5 bases, with 14 bases between. The CDR3: CASSKWDGPYGYTF. CDR3 DNA: TGTGCCAGTAGTAAATGGGACGGACCTTATGGCTACACCTTC.

The rearrangement uses TRBV2 and TRBJ1-4, with D possibly matching TRBD1 (5 bases). Deletions cut 6 bases from V and 8 bases from J, with 13 bases between. This CDR3 is 13 amino acids long. Germline assignment: CDR1 SNHLY and CDR2 FYNNEI. The CDR3 protein is CASRASRDEKLFF. As DNA, the CDR3 is TGTGCCAGCAGGGCAAGCCGGGACGAAAAACTGTTTTTT. Together with reference TRBV2 and TRBJ1-4, the CDR3 gives the full variable domain: EPEVTQTPSHQVTQMGQEVILRCVPISNHLYFYWYRQILGQKVEFLVSFYNNEISEKSEIFDDQFSVERPDGSNFTLKIRSTKLEDSAMYFCASRASRDEKLFFGSGTQLSVL.

CDR3 coding DNA: TGTGCCAGCAGACCGACTAGCGGGAGATTGACCGGGGAGCTGTTTTTT. It encodes CASRPTSGRLTGELFF. This chain uses TRBV27 with TRBJ2-2; 12 bases fit TRBD2. Losses at the gene ends were 6 bases for V and 5 bases for J; bases not matched to a gene: 7. Germline CDR1 reads MNHEY; CDR2 reads SMNVEV (reference sequence). There are 16 residues in the CDR3.

The chain is built from TRBV5-6 and TRBJ1-4, with D unclear. V gave up 0 bases and J gave up 3 bases, with 21 bases separating them. Germline V CDR1 and CDR2: SGHDT, YYEEEE. The CDR3 is made up of 19 amino acids. CDR3 protein: CASSLAFGDWEPSNEKLFF. DNA for the CDR3: TGTGCCAGCAGCTTGGCTTTCGGGGATTGGGAACCCTCTAATGAAAAACTGTTTTTT.

The gene calls are TRBV6-6 and TRBJ2-1; 11 bases fit TRBD1. CDR1 is MNHNY and CDR2 is SVGAGI in the germline V gene (reference sequence). The CDR3 has 13 residues. V shed 0 bases and J 12 bases; nucleotides not matched to a gene: 1. Written as DNA, the CDR3 is TGTGCCAGCAGTTACTCTGGACAGGGGGCGCAGTTCTTC. Encoded protein: CASSYSGQGAQFF.

The CDR3, as DNA: TGTGCCAGCAGTGACAGGAGTTTTCAGCCCCAGCATTTT. It specifies CASSDRSFQPQHF. This sequence joins TRBV6-1 and TRBJ1-5; no reliable D call. The germline V gene has CDR1 MNHNS and CDR2 SASEGT. This CDR3 region has 13 residues. Trimming stripped 3 bases from V and 6 bases from J, with 9 bases between.

V usage is TRBV5-5 and J usage is TRBJ2-7, with a possible D match to TRBD1 (6 bases). The CDR3 has 13 residues. Germline CDR1 is SGHKS and CDR2 is YYEKEE (reference sequence). Trimming took 4 bases from V and 1 from J, leaving 9 bases between them. The CDR3 sequence: CASSVQGSYEQYF. The DNA of the CDR3 is TGTGCCAGCAGCGTACAGGGATCCTACGAGCAGTACTTC.

The chain recombines TRBV2 with TRBJ2-1, with unresolved D. CDR3 size: 13 residues. V lost 4 bases, J lost 3 bases, and 7 bases lay in between. Germline V gene sequence: CDR1 SNHLY, CDR2 FYNNEI. This CDR3 reads CASSANSYNEQFF. CDR3 in DNA: TGTGCCAGCAGTGCGAACAGCTACAATGAGCAGTTCTTC.

V usage is TRBV4-2 and J usage is TRBJ2-4; TRBD1 matches 10 bases. Germline V gene data show CDR1 as LGHNA and CDR2 as YNFKEQ. J was trimmed by 5 bases and V by 4 bases; bases with no gene match: 8. CDR3 length equals 16 residues. The CDR3 region has the DNA TGTGCCAGCAGCCGAACTTCCGGGACAGGGGAAAACATTCAGTACTTC. Translating gives CASSRTSGTGENIQYF.

The J gene is TRBJ2-2, the V gene TRBV5-1, with a possible D match to TRBD1 (5 bases). This CDR3 contains 15 residues. Trimming cost V 4 bases and J 0 bases, with 10 bases left between them. In germline, CDR1 is SGHRS, CDR2 YFSETQ. DNA for the CDR3: TGCGCCAGCAGCCCAGGGATTTCGAACACCGGGGAGCTGTTTTTT. This codes for CASSPGISNTGELFF.